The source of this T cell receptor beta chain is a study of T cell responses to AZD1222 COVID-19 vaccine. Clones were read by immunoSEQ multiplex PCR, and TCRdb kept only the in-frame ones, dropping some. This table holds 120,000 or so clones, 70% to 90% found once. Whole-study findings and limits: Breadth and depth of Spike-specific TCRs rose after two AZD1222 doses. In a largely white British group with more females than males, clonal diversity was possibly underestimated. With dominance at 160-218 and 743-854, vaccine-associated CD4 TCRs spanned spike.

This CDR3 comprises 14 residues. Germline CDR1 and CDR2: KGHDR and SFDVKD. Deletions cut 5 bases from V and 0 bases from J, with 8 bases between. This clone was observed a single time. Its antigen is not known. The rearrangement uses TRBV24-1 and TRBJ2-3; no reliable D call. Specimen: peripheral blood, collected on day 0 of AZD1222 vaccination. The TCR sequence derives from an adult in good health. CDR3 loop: CATSVSSSTDTQYF. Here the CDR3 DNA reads TGTGCCACCAGTGTTTCGTCTAGCACAGATACGCAGTATTTT.